This T cell receptor (beta chain) was profiled in a study of blood T cell repertoires in COVID-19. Overall study context: Acute and convalescent COVID-19 samples came from the United States, Italy and Spain.

V was clipped by 5 bases and J by 4 bases, with 9 bases between them. The CDR3 is made up of 12 amino acids. CDR1 is SEHNR, CDR2 FQNEAQ, per germline (reference sequence). The data were produced by immunoSEQ multiplex PCR, yet TCRdb's version contains in-frame clones alone and is incomplete. The sample consists of about 180,000 clones, 75% to 90% of them appearing once. Specimen: peripheral blood. V gene TRBV7-9 combines with J gene TRBJ2-7; no definite D call. The source of this sequence is a human donor with active or convalescent COVID-19. The donor label of this sample is uncertain. CDR3: CASSLLRYEQYF. The CDR3 nucleotides are TGTGCCAGCAGCCTTCTGCGATACGAGCAGTACTTC. The full variable domain, its missing parts supplied by reference TRBV7-9 and TRBJ2-7, is DTGVSQNPRHKITKRGQNVTFRCDPISEHNRLYWYRQTLGQGPEFLTYFQNEAQLEKSRLLSDRFSAERPKGSFSTLEIQRTEQGDSAMYLCASSLLRYEQYFGPGTRLTVT.